Listed here is a single T cell receptor beta chain. Antigen specificity is unknown. Vbeta (60) and Jbeta (13) primers were used in the PCR. Here immunoSEQ multiplex PCR was the method, and the copy in TCRdb shows in-frame clones only, minus some. The sample includes 90,000 to 150,000 clones, over 70% of them seen just once. V shed 5 bases and J shed 1 base, with 8 bases lying between them. Germline loops: CDR1 SGHNT, CDR2 YENEEA. The length of the CDR3 is 14 residues. This entry is derived from a study of cytomegalovirus exposure and HLA in healthy donors. On the study more broadly: Early release data held around 82 million unique TCRs from HLA-typed donors.

Study conclusions and caveats: Immune exposure was documented only through CMV serostatus. Roughly even sequencing depth across donors was the assumption behind the presence/absence analyses.

The source material was PBMCs. V and J are TRBV11-3 and TRBJ2-2, with D maybe TRBD2 (5 bases). The sequence derives from a woman under 30 in good health and CMV-seronegative. The CDR3 coding sequence is TGTGCCAGCAGCCCGAGGGTGAACACCGGGGAGCTGTTTTTT. Amino acids: CASSPRVNTGELFF. The whole variable domain, remainder taken from reference TRBV11-3 and TRBJ2-2, is EAGVVQSPRYKIIEKKQPVAFWCNPISGHNTLYWYLQNLGQGPELLIRYENEEAVDDSQLPKDRFSAERLKGVDSTLKIQPAELGDSAVYLCASSPRVNTGELFFGEGSRLTVL.